This TCR beta chain was captured in a study of beta chain features in type 1 diabetes. Since all of the isolated RNA was reverse transcribed, expressed TCRB transcripts were what got sequenced. Only in-frame clones appear in the TCRdb table, and some are missing; sequencing was by immunoSEQ multiplex PCR. The table lists tens of thousands of clones, approximately 48% of them singletons, with 0.2% to 0.3% in the top ten. Whole-study findings and limits: Healthy donors had naive, central memory and Treg TCRB repertoires that appeared less similar than those seen among patients.

Trimming left V 5 bases short and J 4 bases short, with 18 bases between. Germline V lookup: CDR1 MNHEY, CDR2 SMNVEV (reference sequence). This CDR3 contains 16 residues. Concerning this clone: What it recognizes is unknown.

Each sorted fraction was over 95% pure. Material: stem cell memory CD4+ T cells from blood. The rearrangement joins TRBV27 to TRBJ1-5; tentatively, D is TRBD1 (6 bases). This receptor was taken from a woman in her 30s in good health. The CDR3 here is CASSPAGQLRNQPQHF. The DNA of the CDR3 is TGTGCCAGCAGTCCCGCCGGACAGCTTCGTAATCAGCCCCAGCATTTT.